The entry that follows covers one T cell receptor (beta chain) sequence. TCRdb reprocessed the 5' RACE reads with MiXCR, giving one entry per CDR3 protein. Of hundreds of thousands of distinct CDR3 sequences in the sample, 20% to 25% were seen once. The sample belongs to a study of identical twins. Germline V gene lookup returns CDR1 MNHNS and CDR2 SASEGT. Losses at the gene ends were 5 bases for V and 3 bases for J; bases not matched to a gene: 4. The CDR3 covers 14 residues. These data also formed part of another study, on T cells expressing NK-cell markers.

The sample consisted of CD4+ T cells sorted from blood. This sequence joins TRBV6-1 and TRBJ1-2; 9 nucleotides line up with TRBD1. The clonotype was recovered from a woman between 18 and 30 years old in good health. This chain's CDR3 is CASSRDREHYGYTF. The DNA of the CDR3 is TGTGCCAGCAGTCGGGACAGGGAGCACTATGGCTACACCTTC.